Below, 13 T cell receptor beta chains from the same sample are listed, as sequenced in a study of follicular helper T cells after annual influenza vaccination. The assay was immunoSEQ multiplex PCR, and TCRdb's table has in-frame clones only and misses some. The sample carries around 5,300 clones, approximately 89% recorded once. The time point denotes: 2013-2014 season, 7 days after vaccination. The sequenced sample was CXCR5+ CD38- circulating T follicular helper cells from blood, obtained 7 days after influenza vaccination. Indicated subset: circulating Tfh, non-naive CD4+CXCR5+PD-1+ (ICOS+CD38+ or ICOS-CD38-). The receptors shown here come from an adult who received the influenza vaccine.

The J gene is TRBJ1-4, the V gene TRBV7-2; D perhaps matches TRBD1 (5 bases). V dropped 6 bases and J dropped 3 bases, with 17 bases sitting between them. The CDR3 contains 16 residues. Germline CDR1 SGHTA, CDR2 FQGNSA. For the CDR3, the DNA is TGTGCCAGCAGTTGGGGCATTACGGGTCCTAATGAAAAACTGTTTTTT. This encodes CASSWGITGPNEKLFF.

CDR3 nucleotides: TGCAGTGTGGTCGGGAACACTGAAGCTTTCTTT. Encoded protein: CSVVGNTEAFF. This chain links TRBV20-1 with TRBJ1-1; D unresolved. The CDR3 sequence is 11 residues long. Trimming left V 7 bases short and J 1 base short, with 7 bases between. CDR1 and CDR2 (germline): DFQATT, SNEGSKA (reference sequence).

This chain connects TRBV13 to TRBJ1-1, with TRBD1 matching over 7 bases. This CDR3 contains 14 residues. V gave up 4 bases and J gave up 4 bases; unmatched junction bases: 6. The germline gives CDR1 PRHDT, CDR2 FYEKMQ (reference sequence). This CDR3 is CASSSSGGRTEAFF. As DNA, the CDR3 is TGTGCCAGCAGCTCATCAGGGGGGCGCACTGAAGCTTTCTTT.

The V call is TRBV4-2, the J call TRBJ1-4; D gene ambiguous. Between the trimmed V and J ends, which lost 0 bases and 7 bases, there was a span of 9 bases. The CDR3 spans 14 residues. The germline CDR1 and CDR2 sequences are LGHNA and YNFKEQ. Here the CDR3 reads CASSQDRGFEKLFF. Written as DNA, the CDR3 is TGTGCCAGCAGCCAAGATAGAGGGTTTGAAAAACTGTTTTTT.

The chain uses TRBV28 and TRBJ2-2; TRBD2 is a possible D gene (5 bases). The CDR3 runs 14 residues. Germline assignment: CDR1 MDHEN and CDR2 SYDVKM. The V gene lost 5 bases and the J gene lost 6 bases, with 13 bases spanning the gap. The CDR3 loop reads CASSPPDGAGELFF. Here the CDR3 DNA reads TGTGCCAGCAGTCCCCCAGACGGGGCCGGGGAGCTGTTTTTT.

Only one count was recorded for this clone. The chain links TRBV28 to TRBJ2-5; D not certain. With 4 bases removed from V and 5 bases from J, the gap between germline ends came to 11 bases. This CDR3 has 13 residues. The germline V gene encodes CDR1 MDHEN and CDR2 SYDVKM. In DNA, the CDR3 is TGTGCCAGCAGTTCCCCTGAGGCGGAGACCCAGTACTTC. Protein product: CASSSPEAETQYF.

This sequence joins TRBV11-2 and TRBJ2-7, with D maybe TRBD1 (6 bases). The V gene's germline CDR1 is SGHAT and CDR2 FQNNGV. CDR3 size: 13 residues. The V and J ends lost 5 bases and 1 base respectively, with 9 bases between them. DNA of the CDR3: TGTGCCAGCAGCCGACAGGCTTCCTACGAGCAGTACTTC. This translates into CASSRQASYEQYF.

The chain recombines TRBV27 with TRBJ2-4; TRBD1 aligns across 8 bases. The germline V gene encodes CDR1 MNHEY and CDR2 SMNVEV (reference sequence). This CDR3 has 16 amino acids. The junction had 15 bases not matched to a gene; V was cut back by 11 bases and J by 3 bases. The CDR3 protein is CAGRTGILESKNIQYF. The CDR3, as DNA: TGTGCCGGACGGACAGGGATTCTTGAGAGCAAAAACATTCAGTACTTC.

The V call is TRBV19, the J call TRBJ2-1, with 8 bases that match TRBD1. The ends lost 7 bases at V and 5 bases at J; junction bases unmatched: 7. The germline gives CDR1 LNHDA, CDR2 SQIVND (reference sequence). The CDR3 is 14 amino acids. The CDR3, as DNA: TGTGCCAGTAACCCTGGCAGGGGGCACAATGAGCAGTTCTTC. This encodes CASNPGRGHNEQFF.

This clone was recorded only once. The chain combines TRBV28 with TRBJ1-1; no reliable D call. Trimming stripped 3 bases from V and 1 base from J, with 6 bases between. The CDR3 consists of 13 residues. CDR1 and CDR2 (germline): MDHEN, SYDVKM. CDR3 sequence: CASSFRRNTEAFF. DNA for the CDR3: TGTGCCAGCAGTTTCCGCAGGAACACTGAAGCTTTCTTT.

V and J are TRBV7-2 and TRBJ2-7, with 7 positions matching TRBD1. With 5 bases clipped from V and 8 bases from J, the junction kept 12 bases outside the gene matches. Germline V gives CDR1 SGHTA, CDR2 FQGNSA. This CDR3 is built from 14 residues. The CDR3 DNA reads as TGTGCCAGCAGCGGAGGACAGGTTTATTCCCAGCAGTACTTC. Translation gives CASSGGQVYSQQYF.

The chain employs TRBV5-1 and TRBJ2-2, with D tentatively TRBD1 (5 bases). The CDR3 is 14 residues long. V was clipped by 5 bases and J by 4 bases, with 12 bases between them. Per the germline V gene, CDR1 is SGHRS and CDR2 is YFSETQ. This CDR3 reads CASSAGLSTGELFF. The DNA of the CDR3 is TGCGCCAGCAGTGCAGGGTTAAGCACCGGGGAGCTGTTTTTT. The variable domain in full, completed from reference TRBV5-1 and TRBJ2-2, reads KAGVTQTPRYLIKTRGQQVTLSCSPISGHRSVSWYQQTPGQGLQFLFEYFSETQRNKGNFPGRFSGRQFSNSRSEMNVSTLELGDSALYLCASSAGLSTGELFFGEGSRLTVL.

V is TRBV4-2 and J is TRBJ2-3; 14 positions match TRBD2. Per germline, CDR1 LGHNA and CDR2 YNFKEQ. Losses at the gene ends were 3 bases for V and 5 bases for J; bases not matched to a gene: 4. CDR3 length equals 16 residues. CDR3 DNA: TGTGCCAGCAGCCATGGACTAGCGGGGGGAGAAGATACGCAGTATTTT. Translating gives CASSHGLAGGEDTQYF.